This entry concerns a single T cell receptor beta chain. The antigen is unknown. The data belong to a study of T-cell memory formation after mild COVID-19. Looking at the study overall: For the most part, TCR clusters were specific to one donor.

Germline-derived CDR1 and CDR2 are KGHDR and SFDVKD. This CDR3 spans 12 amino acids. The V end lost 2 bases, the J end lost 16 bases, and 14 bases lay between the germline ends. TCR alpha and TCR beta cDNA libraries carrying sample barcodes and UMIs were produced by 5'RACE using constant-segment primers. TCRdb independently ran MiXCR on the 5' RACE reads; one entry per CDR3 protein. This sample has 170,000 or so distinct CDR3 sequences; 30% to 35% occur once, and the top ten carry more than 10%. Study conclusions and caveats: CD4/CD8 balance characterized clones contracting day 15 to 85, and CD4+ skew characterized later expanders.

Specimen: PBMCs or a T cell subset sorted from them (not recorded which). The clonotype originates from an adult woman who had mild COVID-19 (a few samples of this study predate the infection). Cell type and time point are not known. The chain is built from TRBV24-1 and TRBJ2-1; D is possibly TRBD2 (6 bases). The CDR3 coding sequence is TGTGCCACCAGTGATTCAGTAACGGGAGCATTCTTC. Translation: CATSDSVTGAFF.